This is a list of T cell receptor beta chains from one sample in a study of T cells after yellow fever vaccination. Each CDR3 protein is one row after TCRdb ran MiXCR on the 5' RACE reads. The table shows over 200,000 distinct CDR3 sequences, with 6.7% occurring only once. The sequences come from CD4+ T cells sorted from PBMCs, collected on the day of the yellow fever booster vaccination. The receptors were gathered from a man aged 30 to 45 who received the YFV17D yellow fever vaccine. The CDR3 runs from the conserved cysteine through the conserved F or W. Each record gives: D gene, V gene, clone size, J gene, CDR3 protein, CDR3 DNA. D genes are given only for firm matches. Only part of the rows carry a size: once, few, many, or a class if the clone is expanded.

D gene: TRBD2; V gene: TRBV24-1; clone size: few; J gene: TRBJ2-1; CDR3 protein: CATSDWTSGRWGNEQFF; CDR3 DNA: TGTGCCACCAGTGATTGGACTAGCGGGAGGTGGGGGAATGAGCAGTTCTTC
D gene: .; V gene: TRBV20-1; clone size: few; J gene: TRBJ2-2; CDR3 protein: CSARTDTGELFF; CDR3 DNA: TGCAGTGCTCGGACGGACACCGGGGAGCTGTTTTTT
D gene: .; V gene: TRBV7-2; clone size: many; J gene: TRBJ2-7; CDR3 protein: CASSLKRTGEQYF; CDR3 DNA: TGTGCCAGCAGCTTAAAACGGACGGGCGAGCAGTACTTC
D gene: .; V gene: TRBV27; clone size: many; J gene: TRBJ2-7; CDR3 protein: CASSLSGGAGYEQYF; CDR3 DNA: TGTGCCAGCAGTTTATCGGGCGGAGCCGGCTACGAGCAGTACTTC
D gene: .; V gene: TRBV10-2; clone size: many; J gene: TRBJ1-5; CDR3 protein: CASSVERRGNQPQHF; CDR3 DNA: TGCGCCAGCAGTGTGGAGCGGCGGGGCAATCAGCCCCAGCATTTT
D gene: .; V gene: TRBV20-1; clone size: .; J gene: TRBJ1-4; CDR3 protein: CSARNQGRSNEKLFF; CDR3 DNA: TGCAGTGCTAGAAACCAGGGGAGATCTAATGAAAAACTGTTTTTT
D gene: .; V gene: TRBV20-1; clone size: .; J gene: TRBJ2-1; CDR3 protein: CSANDRKQFF; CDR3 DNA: TGCAGTGCTAATGACAGGAAGCAGTTCTTC
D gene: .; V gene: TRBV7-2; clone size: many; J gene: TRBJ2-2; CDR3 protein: CASSTRDLITGELFF; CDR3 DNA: TGTGCCAGCAGCACACGGGACTTGATAACCGGGGAGCTGTTTTTT
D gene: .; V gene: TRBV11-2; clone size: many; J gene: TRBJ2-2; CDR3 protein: CASSLGPRPTGNTGELFF; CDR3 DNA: TGTGCCAGCAGCTTAGGCCCACGACCTACAGGGAACACCGGGGAGCTGTTTTTT
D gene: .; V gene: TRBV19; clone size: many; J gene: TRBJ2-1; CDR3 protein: CASSIVGGSHNEQFF; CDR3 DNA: TGTGCCAGTAGTATCGTCGGGGGATCCCACAATGAGCAGTTCTTC
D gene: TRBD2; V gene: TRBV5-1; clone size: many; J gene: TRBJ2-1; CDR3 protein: CASSLVSLAGDEQFF; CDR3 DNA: TGCGCCAGCAGCTTGGTTTCGCTAGCGGGAGATGAGCAGTTCTTC
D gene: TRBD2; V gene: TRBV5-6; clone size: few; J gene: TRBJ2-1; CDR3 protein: CASSLVAGDWNNEQFF; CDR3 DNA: TGTGCCAGCAGCTTGGTGGCGGGAGATTGGAACAATGAGCAGTTCTTC
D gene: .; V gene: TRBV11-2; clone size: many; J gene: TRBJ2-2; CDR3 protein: CASSPWAANTGELFF; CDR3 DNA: TGTGCCAGCAGCCCCTGGGCCGCGAACACCGGGGAGCTGTTTTTT
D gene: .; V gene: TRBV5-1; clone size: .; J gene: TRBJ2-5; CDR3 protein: CASSLGGTGRERETQYF; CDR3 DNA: TGCGCCAGCAGCTTAGGTGGGACGGGCAGGGAGAGAGAGACCCAGTACTTC
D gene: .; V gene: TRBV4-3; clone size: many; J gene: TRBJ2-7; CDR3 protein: CASSQDYYSRAYEQYF; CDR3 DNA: TGCGCCAGCAGCCAAGATTACTACAGCCGGGCCTACGAGCAGTACTTC
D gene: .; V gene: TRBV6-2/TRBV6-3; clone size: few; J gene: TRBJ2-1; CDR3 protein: CASRGTWVDEQFF; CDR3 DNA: TGTGCCAGCCGAGGGACGTGGGTGGATGAGCAGTTCTTC
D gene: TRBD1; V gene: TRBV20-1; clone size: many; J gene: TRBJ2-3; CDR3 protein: CSAAGDRVSDTQYF; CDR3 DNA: TGCAGTGCTGCAGGGGACAGGGTCTCAGATACGCAGTATTTT
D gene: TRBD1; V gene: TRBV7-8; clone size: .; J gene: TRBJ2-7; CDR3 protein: CASSSGQGLYEQYF; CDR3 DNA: TGTGCCAGCAGCTCGGGACAGGGCCTTTACGAGCAGTACTTC
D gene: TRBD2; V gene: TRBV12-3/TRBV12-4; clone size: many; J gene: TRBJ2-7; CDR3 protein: CASSPSLAGVGEQYF; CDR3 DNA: TGTGCCAGCAGTCCGTCCCTAGCGGGAGTGGGTGAGCAGTACTTC
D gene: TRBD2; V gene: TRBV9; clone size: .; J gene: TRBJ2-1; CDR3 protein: CASSVAGLAGGHNEQFF; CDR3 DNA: TGTGCCAGCAGCGTAGCGGGGCTAGCGGGAGGGCACAATGAGCAGTTCTTC
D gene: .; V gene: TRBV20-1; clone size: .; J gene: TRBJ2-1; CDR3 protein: CSAKANEQFF; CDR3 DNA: TGCAGTGCTAAGGCAAATGAGCAGTTCTTC
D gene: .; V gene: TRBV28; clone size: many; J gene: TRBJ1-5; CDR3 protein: CASTGQTPNQPQHF; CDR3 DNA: TGTGCCAGCACCGGACAGACCCCTAATCAGCCCCAGCATTTT
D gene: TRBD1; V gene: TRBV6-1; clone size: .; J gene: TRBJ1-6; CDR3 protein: CASSERTGWNSPLHF; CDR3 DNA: TGTGCCAGCAGTGAAAGGACAGGCTGGAATTCACCCCTCCACTTT
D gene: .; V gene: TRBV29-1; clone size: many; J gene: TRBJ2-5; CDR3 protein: CSVLSGEETQYF; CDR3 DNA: TGCAGCGTCCTTTCAGGGGAAGAGACCCAGTACTTC
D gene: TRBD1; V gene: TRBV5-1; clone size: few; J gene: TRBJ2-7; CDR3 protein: CASSEGPPGTGFYEQYF; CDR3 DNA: TGCGCCAGCAGCGAAGGCCCCCCCGGGACAGGGTTCTACGAGCAGTACTTC
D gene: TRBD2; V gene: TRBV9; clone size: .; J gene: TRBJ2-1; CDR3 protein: CASRLQSTGGEQFF; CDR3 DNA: TGTGCCAGCAGGCTCCAATCGACGGGGGGTGAGCAGTTCTTC
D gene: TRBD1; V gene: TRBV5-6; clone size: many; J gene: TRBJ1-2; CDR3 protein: CASRPGQALNYGYTF; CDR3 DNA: TGTGCCAGCAGACCGGGACAGGCCCTGAACTATGGCTACACCTTC
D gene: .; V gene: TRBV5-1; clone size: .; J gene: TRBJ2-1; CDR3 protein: CASSWAESSYNEQFF; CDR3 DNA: TGCGCCAGCAGCTGGGCAGAGAGCTCCTACAATGAGCAGTTCTTC
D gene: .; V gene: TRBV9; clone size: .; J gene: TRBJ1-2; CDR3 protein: CASSSSHSNYGYTF; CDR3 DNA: TGTGCCAGCAGCTCCTCACATAGTAACTATGGCTACACCTTC
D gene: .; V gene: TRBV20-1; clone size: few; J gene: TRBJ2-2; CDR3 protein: CSALGGDNTGELFF; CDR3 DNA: TGCAGTGCCCTAGGGGGGGATAACACCGGGGAGCTGTTTTTT
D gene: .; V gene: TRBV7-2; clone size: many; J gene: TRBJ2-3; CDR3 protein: CASSRFGTDTQYF; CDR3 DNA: TGTGCCAGCAGCCGATTCGGAACAGATACGCAGTATTTT
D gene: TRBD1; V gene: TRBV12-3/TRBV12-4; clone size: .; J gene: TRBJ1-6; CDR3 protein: CASSPTGGVSPLHF; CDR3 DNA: TGTGCCAGCAGTCCCACAGGGGGCGTTTCACCCCTCCACTTT
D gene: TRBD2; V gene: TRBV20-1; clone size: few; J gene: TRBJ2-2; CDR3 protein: CSAGTSGKTGELFF; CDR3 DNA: TGCAGTGCAGGGACTAGCGGGAAGACCGGGGAGCTGTTTTTT
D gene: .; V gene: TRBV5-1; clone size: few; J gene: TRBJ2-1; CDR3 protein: CASTRDNDNEQFF; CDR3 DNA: TGCGCCAGCACCCGGGACAACGACAATGAGCAGTTCTTC
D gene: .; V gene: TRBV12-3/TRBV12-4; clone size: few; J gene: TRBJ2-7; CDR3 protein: CASSFPGRSYEQYF; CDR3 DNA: TGTGCCAGCAGTTTTCCGGGACGGTCCTACGAGCAGTACTTC
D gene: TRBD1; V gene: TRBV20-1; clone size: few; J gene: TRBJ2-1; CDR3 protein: CSAPGQDFNEQFF; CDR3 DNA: TGCAGTGCTCCGGGACAGGATTTCAATGAGCAGTTCTTC
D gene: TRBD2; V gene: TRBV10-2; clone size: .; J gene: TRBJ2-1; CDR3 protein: CASRYGLAGGSIEQFF; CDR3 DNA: TGCGCCAGCAGATACGGACTAGCGGGAGGGTCAATTGAGCAGTTCTTC
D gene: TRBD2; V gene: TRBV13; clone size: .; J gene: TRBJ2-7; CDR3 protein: CASSLGGASGRARSEQYF; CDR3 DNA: TGTGCCAGCAGCTTAGGTGGGGCTAGCGGGAGGGCCCGATCCGAGCAGTACTTC
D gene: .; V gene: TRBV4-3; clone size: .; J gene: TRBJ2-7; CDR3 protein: CASSQGSSDSYEQYF; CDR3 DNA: TGCGCCAGCAGCCAAGGGAGTAGCGACTCCTACGAGCAGTACTTC
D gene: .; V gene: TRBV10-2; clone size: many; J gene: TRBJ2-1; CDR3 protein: CASSDYNNEQFF; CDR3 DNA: TGCGCCAGCAGTGACTATAACAATGAGCAGTTCTTC
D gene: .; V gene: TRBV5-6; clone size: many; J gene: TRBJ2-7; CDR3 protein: CASSVRRAGNDDEQYF; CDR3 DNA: TGTGCCAGCAGCGTACGACGGGCAGGGAACGACGACGAGCAGTACTTC
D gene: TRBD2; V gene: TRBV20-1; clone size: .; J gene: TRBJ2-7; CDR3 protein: CCAPPLTGLAGENEQYF; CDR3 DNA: TGCTGTGCTCCCCCTCTGACCGGACTAGCGGGAGAGAACGAGCAGTACTTC
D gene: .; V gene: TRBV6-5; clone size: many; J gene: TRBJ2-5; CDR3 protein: CASSYRPPLAGETQYF; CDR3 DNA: TGTGCCAGCAGTTACCGCCCCCCGCTAGCCGGAGAGACCCAGTACTTC
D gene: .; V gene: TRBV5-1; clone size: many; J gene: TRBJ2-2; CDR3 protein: CASSLSRVSNTGELFF; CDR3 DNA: TGCGCCAGCAGCTTAAGCCGAGTCTCGAACACCGGGGAGCTGTTTTTT
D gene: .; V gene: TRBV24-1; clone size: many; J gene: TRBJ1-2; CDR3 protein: CATSESSAGYTF; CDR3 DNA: TGTGCCACCAGTGAATCCTCGGCTGGCTACACCTTC
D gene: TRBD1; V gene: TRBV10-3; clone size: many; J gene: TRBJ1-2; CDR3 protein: CAISAGGGYTF; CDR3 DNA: TGTGCCATCAGCGCAGGGGGTGGCTACACCTTC
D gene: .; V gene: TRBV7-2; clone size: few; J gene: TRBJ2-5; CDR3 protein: CASSRDVAKETQYF; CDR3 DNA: TGTGCCAGCAGCCGGGACGTAGCAAAAGAGACCCAGTACTTC
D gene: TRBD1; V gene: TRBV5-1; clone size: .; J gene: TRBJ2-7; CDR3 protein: CASSLGLGQGPDEQYF; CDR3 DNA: TGCGCCAGCAGCTTGGGCCTCGGACAGGGACCTGACGAGCAGTACTTC
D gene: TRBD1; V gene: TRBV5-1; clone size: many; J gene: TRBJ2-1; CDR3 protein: CASSLVVTGNNEQFF; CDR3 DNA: TGCGCCAGCAGCTTGGTTGTGACAGGGAACAATGAGCAGTTCTTC